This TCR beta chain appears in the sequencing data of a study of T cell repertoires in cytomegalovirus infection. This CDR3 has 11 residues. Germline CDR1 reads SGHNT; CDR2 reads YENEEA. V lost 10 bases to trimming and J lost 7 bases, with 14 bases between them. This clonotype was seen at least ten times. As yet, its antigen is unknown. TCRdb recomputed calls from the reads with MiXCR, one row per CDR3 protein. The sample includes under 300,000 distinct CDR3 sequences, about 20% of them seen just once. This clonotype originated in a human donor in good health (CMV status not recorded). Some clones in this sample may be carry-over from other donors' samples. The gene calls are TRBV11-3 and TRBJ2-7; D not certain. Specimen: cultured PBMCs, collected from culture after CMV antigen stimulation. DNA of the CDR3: TGTGCCACCGCCAGACGTGAGGAGCAGTACGTC. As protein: CATARREEQYV.